This TCR beta chain comes out of a study of cytomegalovirus exposure and HLA in healthy donors. Study-level results: The authors later linked a missense DCLRE1C variant to TCR beta V- and J-gene trimming.

A remark on this clone: Its antigen is unidentified.

V was clipped by 0 bases and J by 4 bases, with 8 bases between them. Germline CDR1 is SGHNT and CDR2 is YYREEE (reference sequence). This CDR3 comprises 15 residues. Amplification used 60 Vbeta primers and 13 Jbeta primers. The repertoire was sequenced with immunoSEQ multiplex PCR; TCRdb's copy has only in-frame clones and lacks some. The sample holds approximately 140,000 clones, around 76% seen once. V gene TRBV5-4 combines with J gene TRBJ1-6, with D possibly matching TRBD1 (6 bases). Sequencing was performed on PBMCs. This TCR came from a male donor in good health and CMV-seronegative. CDR3 coding DNA: TGTGCCAGCAGCTTGGGAGGACAGTATAATTCACCCCTCCACTTT. Its translation is CASSLGGQYNSPLHF.